The 7 T cell receptor beta chains presented below share a single source sample, sequenced in a study of T cells after posttransplantation cyclophosphamide. Clones were sequenced by immunoSEQ multiplex PCR, and TCRdb holds only the in-frame ones, with some missing. The repertoire holds some 7,300 clones, with roughly 80% as singletons. Busulfan-fludarabine conditioning, marrow transplant, and cyclophosphamide on days +3 and +4 were administered. This specimen was PBMCs, taken after allogeneic stem cell transplant with posttransplant cyclophosphamide. These receptors were collected from a female patient between 50 and 60 years old who received an allogeneic stem cell transplant from a related donor, was CMV-positive, and had no GVHD. The graft donor may have given rise to some T cells.

The rearrangement uses TRBV13 and TRBJ1-4; TRBD1 matches at 8 bases. The CDR3 consists of 16 residues. CDR1 and CDR2 (germline): PRHDT, FYEKMQ (reference sequence). V lost 3 bases and J lost 7; bases outside the gene matches: 10. The CDR3, as DNA: TGTGCCAGCAGCTTCCGACAGGGGTGGTCTTCTGAAAAACTGTTTTTT. It codes for CASSFRQGWSSEKLFF.

The gene calls are TRBV10-2 and TRBJ2-7; TRBD1 is a possible D gene (5 bases). The V end lost 7 bases, the J end lost 2 bases, and 12 bases lay between the germline ends. Germline lookup yields CDR1 WSHSY and CDR2 SAAADI. The length of the CDR3 is 13 residues. The CDR3 loop reads CASKGVVAYEQYF. The CDR3 DNA is TGCGCCAGCAAAGGGGTAGTTGCCTACGAGCAGTACTTC.

CDR3: CASGTTQGDYGYTF. The CDR3 coding sequence is TGTGCTAGTGGTACGACCCAGGGGGACTATGGCTACACCTTC. J is TRBJ1-2 and V is TRBV12-5; 7 nucleotides match TRBD1. The CDR3 sequence is 14 residues long. After removal of 5 bases from V and 3 bases from J, the junction contained 6 bases not matched to a gene. Germline assignment: CDR1 LGHNT and CDR2 FRNRAP.

This clone was observed a single time. This chain links TRBV7-9 with TRBJ1-2, with D perhaps matching TRBD1 (5 bases). This CDR3 region has 15 residues. Trimming pared 4 bases from V and 7 bases from J, leaving 19 bases between. CDR1 is SEHNR, CDR2 FQNEAQ, per germline (reference sequence). The CDR3 region is CASSSLGGGLGGYTF. CDR3 sequence (DNA): TGTGCCAGCAGCTCCCTTGGGGGGGGTCTTGGTGGCTACACCTTC. The full variable domain, completed using reference TRBV7-9 and TRBJ1-2, is DTGVSQNPRHKITKRGQNVTFRCDPISEHNRLYWYRQTLGQGPEFLTYFQNEAQLEKSRLLSDRFSAERPKGSFSTLEIQRTEQGDSAMYLCASSSLGGGLGGYTFGSGTRLTVV.

This rearrangement joins TRBV5-1 to TRBJ1-3; D is unresolved. The CDR3 has 16 amino acids. Per the germline V gene, CDR1 is SGHRS and CDR2 is YFSETQ. Trimming cost V 0 bases and J 0 bases, with 10 bases left between them. CDR3 coding DNA: TGCGCCAGCAGCTTGGCAGCGGCGAGCTCTGGAAACACCATATATTTT. This sequence encodes CASSLAAASSGNTIYF.

This clone came up once. Distinct nucleotide sequences in the sample also encode this CDR3. The chain uses TRBV28 and TRBJ2-1, with D perhaps TRBD1 (5 bases). V was pared by 7 bases and J by 9 bases, with 7 bases between. The CDR3 runs to 10 residues. Germline values: CDR1 MDHEN, CDR2 SYDVKM. CDR3 DNA sequence: TGTGCCAGCAAAGACAGTGAGCAGTTCTTC. Translating gives CASKDSEQFF. The complete variable domain, with remaining parts taken from reference TRBV28 and TRBJ2-1, reads DVKVTQSSRYLVKRTGEKVFLECVQDMDHENMFWYRQDPGLGLRLIYFSYDVKMKEKGDIPEGYSVSREKKERFSLILESASTNQTSMYLCASKDSEQFFGPGTRLTVL.

The rearrangement links TRBV11-1 to TRBJ2-5; a weak D match, TRBD1 (5 bases). Germline CDR1 and CDR2: SGHAT and FQDESV (reference sequence). CDR3 length: 15 amino acids. V was shortened by 5 bases and J by 3 bases, with 16 bases between the two germline ends. CDR3 DNA sequence: TGTGCCAGCAGCCTCCGAGCTGGCAGGGAAGAGACCCAGTACTTC. Its translation: CASSLRAGREETQYF.